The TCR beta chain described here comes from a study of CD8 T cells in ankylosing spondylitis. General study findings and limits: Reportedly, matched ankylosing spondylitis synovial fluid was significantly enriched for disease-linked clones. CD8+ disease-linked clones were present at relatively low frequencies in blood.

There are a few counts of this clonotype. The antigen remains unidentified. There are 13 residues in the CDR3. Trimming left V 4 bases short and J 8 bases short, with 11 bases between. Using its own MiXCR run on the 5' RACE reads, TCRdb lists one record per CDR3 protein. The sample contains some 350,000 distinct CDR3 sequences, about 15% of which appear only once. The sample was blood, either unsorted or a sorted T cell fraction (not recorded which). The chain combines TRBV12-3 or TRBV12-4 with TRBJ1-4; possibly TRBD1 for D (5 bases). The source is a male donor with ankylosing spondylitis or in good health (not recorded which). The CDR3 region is CASSSATGEKLFF. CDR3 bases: TGTGCCAGCAGTTCCGCCACAGGAGAAAAACTGTTTTTT.